The rows below give T cell receptor beta chains drawn from one sample of a study of CD8 T cells in Susac syndrome. TCRdb re-analysed the immunoSEQ multiplex PCR reads in MiXCR, keeping a single row per CDR3 protein. This sample yields 150,000 to 200,000 distinct CDR3 sequences, of which roughly 94% are seen a single time; about 0.17% belongs to the top ten. The sequenced sample was CD8+ T cells from PBMCs. These receptors were obtained from a human donor with Susac syndrome. Both conserved end residues are part of each CDR3. The D gene is left open where the match is weak. Expanded clones are given a class, and other clones once, few, many or no size at all.

j_call clone_size d_call v_call cdr3_aa cdr3_nt
TRBJ2-5 few . TRBV4-1 CASSQDLAVQETQYF TGCGCCAGCAGCCAAGATCTGGCAGTTCAAGAGACCCAGTACTTC
TRBJ2-7 . . TRBV10-3 CAISESGTGSYEQYF TGTGCCATCAGTGAGTCCGGGACGGGATCCTACGAGCAGTACTTC
TRBJ2-2 . . TRBV6-5 CASSSTNTGELFF TGTGCCAGCAGTTCTACCAACACCGGGGAGCTGTTTTTT
TRBJ2-1 . . TRBV9 CASSGSGRSYNEQFF TGTGCCAGCAGCGGGAGTGGCCGCTCCTACAATGAGCAGTTCTTC
TRBJ1-1 . . TRBV11-2 CASSPTVGTSQPVNTEAFF TGTGCCAGCAGCCCGACGGTCGGGACATCTCAACCCGTGAACACTGAAGCTTTCTTT
TRBJ2-7 . TRBD1 TRBV11-2 CASSLDVGQISYEQYF TGTGCCAGCAGCTTAGATGTGGGACAGATCTCCTACGAGCAGTACTTC
TRBJ2-7 . . TRBV6-4 CASTREQYF TGTGCCAGCACGAGGGAGCAGTACTTC
TRBJ2-5 . . TRBV4-1 CASSQGGDGGETQYF TGCGCCAGCAGCCAAGGGGGGGACGGGGGAGAGACCCAGTACTTC
TRBJ2-7 . TRBD1 TRBV19 CASSRGQEFHEQYF TGTGCCAGTAGTCGGGGACAGGAATTCCACGAGCAGTACTTC
TRBJ2-5 . TRBD2 TRBV7-8 CASHLGLAGVGSEETQYF TGTGCCAGTCACTTAGGACTAGCGGGAGTAGGGTCGGAAGAGACCCAGTACTTC
TRBJ2-3 once . TRBV5-6 CASSLANSDTQYF TGTGCCAGCAGCTTGGCCAACTCAGATACGCAGTATTTT
TRBJ2-5 . TRBD2 TRBV9 CASSVGVPAGARETQYF TGTGCCAGCAGCGTAGGTGTTCCAGCGGGGGCGCGGGAGACCCAGTACTTC
TRBJ2-6 . . TRBV6-2/TRBV6-3 CASSNDRQPGANVLTF TGTGCCAGCAGTAACGATCGACAGCCTGGGGCCAACGTCCTGACTTTC
TRBJ2-7 . TRBD2 TRBV25-1 CASSEKGAGVDEQYF TGTGCCAGCAGTGAAAAGGGAGCGGGAGTGGACGAGCAGTACTTC
TRBJ2-7 . TRBD2 TRBV27 CASSYATSGSGEQYF TGTGCCAGCAGTTATGCGACTAGCGGGAGCGGCGAGCAGTACTTC
TRBJ2-6 . TRBD1 TRBV7-9 CASSQNSGQPSSGANVLTF TGTGCCAGCAGCCAAAATTCGGGACAGCCTTCCTCTGGGGCCAACGTCCTGACTTTC
TRBJ1-2 . . TRBV3-1 CASSQEEGFSGYTF TGTGCCAGCAGCCAAGAAGAGGGGTTCTCTGGCTACACCTTC
TRBJ1-4 . TRBD1 TRBV9 CASSVTGGSEKLFF TGTGCCAGCAGCGTAACAGGGGGAAGTGAAAAACTGTTTTTT
TRBJ2-4 few TRBD1 TRBV6-2/TRBV6-3 CASSSGQGRDIQYF TGTGCCAGCAGTTCAGGACAGGGTAGAGACATTCAGTACTTC
TRBJ1-1 . TRBD1 TRBV27 CASSPGQGNTEAFF TGCGCCAGCAGCCCGGGACAGGGGAACACTGAAGCTTTCTTT
TRBJ2-2 . . TRBV9 CASNKGAGELFF TGTGCCAGCAACAAAGGGGCCGGGGAGCTGTTTTTT
TRBJ1-4 . . TRBV30 CAWSEGINEKLFF TGTGCCTGGAGTGAAGGAATTAATGAAAAACTGTTTTTT
TRBJ2-1 . . TRBV21-1 CASSNSSGRATYNEQFF TGTGCCAGCAGCAATTCTAGCGGGAGGGCTACCTACAATGAGCAGTTCTTC
TRBJ2-1 . . TRBV2 CASRGKGFDEQFF TGTGCCAGCAGGGGAAAAGGGTTCGATGAGCAGTTCTTC
TRBJ1-1 . . TRBV25-1 CASSEELGVTEAFF TGTGCCAGCAGTGAAGAGCTGGGGGTCACTGAAGCTTTCTTT
TRBJ2-5 . . TRBV18 CASSPLERQETQYF TGTGCCAGCTCACCACTTGAGCGGCAAGAGACCCAGTACTTC
TRBJ2-5 . TRBD1 TRBV6-1 CASSEAAGQGNWETQYF TGTGCCAGCAGTGAAGCAGCCGGACAGGGTAATTGGGAGACCCAGTACTTC
TRBJ2-5 . TRBD2 TRBV29-1 CSVETSGRFGETQYF TGCAGCGTTGAGACTAGCGGGAGGTTCGGGGAGACCCAGTACTTC
TRBJ1-2 . . TRBV29-1 CSVEKEDYGYTF TGCAGCGTTGAAAAGGAAGACTATGGCTACACCTTC
TRBJ1-2 . . TRBV2 CASSEWDGDYGYTF TGTGCCAGCAGTGAATGGGACGGAGACTATGGCTACACCTTC
TRBJ2-3 . TRBD1 TRBV24-1 CATSDHDTGQGTDTQYF TGTGCCACCAGTGATCATGACACTGGACAGGGAACAGATACGCAGTATTTT
TRBJ1-2 . . TRBV29-1 CSVVWGYYGYTF TGCAGCGTTGTATGGGGTTACTATGGCTACACCTTC
TRBJ2-5 . . TRBV6-6 CASSYSARQETQYF TGTGCCAGCAGTTATTCGGCGCGCCAAGAGACCCAGTACTTC
TRBJ1-2 . . TRBV27 CASSSAIASNYGYTF TGTGCCAGCAGTTCCGCTATTGCTTCGAACTATGGCTACACCTTC
TRBJ1-1 . . TRBV9 CASSPRLGDPNTEAFF TGTGCCAGCAGCCCCCGTTTGGGCGACCCGAACACTGAAGCTTTCTTT
TRBJ2-3 . TRBD2 TRBV6-5 CASSYLAGADTQYF TGTGCCAGCAGTTACCTAGCGGGGGCAGATACGCAGTATTTT
TRBJ1-1 . . TRBV20-1 CSARDRGVSYTEAFF TGCAGTGCTAGAGATCGTGGGGTATCATACACTGAAGCTTTCTTT
TRBJ2-7 . TRBD2 TRBV27 CASSFYPPPEREGEQYF TGTGCCAGCAGTTTCTATCCACCCCCCGAGCGGGAGGGCGAGCAGTACTTC
TRBJ2-3 . . TRBV2 CASRGVPPADTQYF TGTGCCAGCAGGGGCGTCCCCCCAGCGGATACGCAGTATTTT
TRBJ2-1 . TRBD2 TRBV20-1 CSARDRSAGTYYNEQFF TGCAGTGCTAGAGATCGGTCAGCGGGGACTTACTACAATGAGCAGTTCTTC
TRBJ2-5 once . TRBV30 CAWTGKYQETQYF TGTGCCTGGACAGGGAAGTACCAAGAGACCCAGTACTTC
TRBJ2-1 . . TRBV9 CASSPAGRGGNEQFF TGTGCCAGCAGCCCAGCCGGACGTGGGGGGAATGAGCAGTTCTTC
TRBJ2-5 . . TRBV6-5 CATSTDFQETQYF TGTGCCACCTCCACGGATTTCCAAGAGACCCAGTACTTC
TRBJ2-1 . . TRBV28 CASSLSRSSYNEQFF TGTGCCAGCAGTTTGTCCAGGAGCTCCTACAATGAGCAGTTCTTC
TRBJ1-4 . . TRBV30 CAWSVGATNEKLFF TGTGCCTGGAGTGTTGGGGCAACTAATGAAAAACTGTTTTTT
TRBJ2-1 . TRBD1 TRBV5-1 CASSHPGQGAVNEQFF TGCGCCAGCAGCCATCCGGGACAGGGGGCGGTCAATGAGCAGTTCTTC
TRBJ2-2 . . TRBV6-2/TRBV6-3 CASSPDWPGELFF TGTGCCAGCAGCCCGGACTGGCCCGGGGAGCTGTTTTTT
TRBJ2-7 . . TRBV5-5 CASSFSGEQYF TGTGCCAGCAGCTTCTCCGGCGAGCAGTACTTC
TRBJ2-7 . . TRBV12-3/TRBV12-4 CASSLLEEQYF TGTGCCAGCAGTCTCCTGGAAGAGCAGTACTTC
TRBJ2-2 . . TRBV19 CASRLGLNTGELFF TGTGCCAGTAGGCTGGGTCTGAACACCGGGGAGCTGTTTTTT
TRBJ1-4 . TRBD1 TRBV7-9 CASSRRNWTGGEKLFF TGTGCCAGCAGCCGCCGGAATTGGACAGGGGGTGAAAAACTGTTTTTT
TRBJ2-5 . . TRBV4-2 CASSVSVSERQYF TGTGCCAGCAGCGTTAGCGTTTCGGAGCGACAGTACTTC
TRBJ1-1 . . TRBV3-1 CASSPGQLPETEAFF TGTGCCAGCAGCCCGGGACAACTGCCGGAGACTGAAGCTTTCTTT
TRBJ2-7 once TRBD1 TRBV28 CASSYRTGTNEQYF TGTGCCAGCAGCTACCGGACAGGGACGAACGAGCAGTACTTC
TRBJ2-1 . TRBD1 TRBV7-3 CASSPEPQGNYNEQFF TGTGCCAGCAGCCCCGAACCACAGGGGAACTACAATGAGCAGTTCTTC